The rows below give T cell receptor beta chains drawn from one sample of a study of PD-L1 blockade in urothelial cancer. The table came from immunoSEQ multiplex PCR; TCRdb's copy has only in-frame clones and leaves some out. Of about 44,000 clones detected, almost 85% appear once; the ten largest clones hold 3% to 3.5%. Material: PBMCs, obtained around atezolizumab (anti-PD-L1) treatment. All receptors derive from a man aged 70 or older with urothelial cancer. The CDR3 runs from the conserved cysteine through the conserved F or W. Each record gives: J gene, D gene, clone size, V gene, CDR3 protein, CDR3 DNA. D genes are given only for firm matches. The size field is filled for only some rows; it gives once, few, many or a size class.

>TRBJ2-1|TRBD2|NA|TRBV2
CASSGSLAGNEQFF
TGTGCCAGCAGCGGTTCACTAGCGGGCAATGAGCAGTTCTTC
>TRBJ2-1|NA|NA|TRBV28
CASSLEGGGYNEQFF
TGTGCCAGCAGTTTAGAGGGAGGGGGTTACAATGAGCAGTTCTTC
>TRBJ2-5|TRBD2|NA|TRBV23-1
CASTTETSAKETQYF
TGCGCCAGCACTACGGAGACTAGCGCTAAAGAGACCCAGTACTTC
>TRBJ1-1|NA|NA|TRBV5-1
CASSLAGNTAEAFF
TGCGCCAGCAGCTTGGCAGGGAACACTGCTGAAGCTTTCTTT
>TRBJ1-2|TRBD1|NA|TRBV7-2
CASSLAMGQGESGYTF
TGTGCCAGCAGCTTAGCTATGGGACAGGGAGAGAGTGGCTACACCTTC
>TRBJ1-3|NA|NA|TRBV18
CASSPDSIGNTIYF
TGTGCCAGCTCACCAGACAGTATTGGAAACACCATATATTTT
>TRBJ2-3|TRBD2|NA|TRBV19
CASSMAGLAGSPETQYF
TGTGCCAGTAGTATGGCGGGACTAGCGGGATCCCCAGAAACGCAGTATTTT
>TRBJ1-5|NA|NA|TRBV18
CASSQSSNQPQHF
TGTGCCAGCTCACAATCGAGCAATCAGCCCCAGCATTTT
>TRBJ2-7|TRBD1|few|TRBV19
CASSSDRAYEQYF
TGTGCCAGTAGTTCCGACAGGGCTTACGAGCAGTACTTC
>TRBJ1-1|NA|few|TRBV29-1
CSVRHSQQAFF
TGCAGCGTTCGACACTCACAACAAGCTTTCTTT
>TRBJ2-3|TRBD2|NA|TRBV23-1
CASSRGGRPCTDTQYF
TGCGCCAGCAGCCGGGGGGGCCGCCCGTGCACAGATACGCAGTATTTT
>TRBJ1-1|TRBD1|NA|TRBV4-3
CASSQEDPGTGGLNTEAFF
TGCGCCAGCAGCCAAGAAGATCCCGGGACAGGGGGACTGAACACTGAAGCTTTCTTT
>TRBJ2-5|TRBD2|NA|TRBV5-1
CASSLGPSGPQETQYF
TGCGCCAGCAGCTTGGGGCCTAGCGGACCCCAAGAGACCCAGTACTTC
>TRBJ1-2|NA|few|TRBV5-1
CASSLEPPVRYGYTF
TGCGCCAGCAGCTTGGAGCCTCCCGTCCGCTATGGCTACACCTTC
>TRBJ2-5|NA|NA|TRBV30
CAWTRTTQETQYF
TGTGCCTGGACCAGGACTACACAAGAGACCCAGTACTTC
>TRBJ1-2|NA|few|TRBV28
CASSPGGMGGYGYTF
TGTGCCAGCAGTCCCGGAGGAATGGGGGGCTATGGCTACACCTTC
>TRBJ2-5|TRBD1|NA|TRBV9
CASSGGQGETQYF
TGTGCCAGCAGCGGCGGACAGGGTGAGACCCAGTACTTC
>TRBJ2-3|TRBD2|NA|TRBV7-9
CASSLAGGPNTQYF
TGTGCCAGCAGCCTAGCGGGAGGGCCGAATACGCAGTATTTT
>TRBJ2-7|NA|NA|TRBV29-1
CSVVQGSSYEQYF
TGCAGCGTTGTCCAGGGTAGTTCCTACGAGCAGTACTTC
>TRBJ1-5|TRBD1|NA|TRBV19
CATRQGLGNQPQHF
TGTGCCACGAGACAGGGATTGGGGAATCAGCCCCAGCATTTT
>TRBJ1-1|TRBD1|few|TRBV7-9
CASRQGAGTEAFF
TGTGCCAGCAGACAGGGGGCTGGCACTGAAGCTTTCTTT
>TRBJ2-2|TRBD2|NA|TRBV5-4
CASSRRLAGVTGELFF
TGTGCCAGCAGCAGGAGACTAGCGGGAGTGACAGGGGAGCTGTTTTTT
>TRBJ1-4|TRBD1|NA|TRBV4-3
CASSQDLGGGFSEKLFF
TGCGCCAGCAGCCAAGATTTAGGGGGCGGATTTAGTGAAAAACTGTTTTTT
>TRBJ1-2|NA|NA|TRBV5-1
CASSLTATPVRDYGYTF
TGCGCCAGCAGCTTGACCGCTACTCCCGTCCGGGACTATGGCTACACCTTC
>TRBJ2-2|TRBD1|NA|TRBV7-2
CASSQGQGGLFF
TGTGCCAGCAGCCAGGGACAGGGTGGTCTGTTTTTT
>TRBJ2-1|NA|once|TRBV9
CASSVARGEQFF
TGTGCCAGCAGCGTAGCTCGGGGTGAGCAGTTCTTC
>TRBJ2-7|TRBD1|NA|TRBV11-3
CASSKYRGDYEQYF
TGTGCCAGCAGCAAGTACAGGGGGGACTACGAGCAGTACTTC
>TRBJ1-2|TRBD1|few|TRBV19
CASNPSWDRGYGYTF
TGTGCCAGTAACCCTTCTTGGGACAGGGGCTATGGCTACACCTTC
>TRBJ2-3|NA|NA|TRBV7-2
CASSLGRGTDTQYF
TGTGCCAGCAGCTTAGGACGGGGAACAGATACGCAGTATTTT
>TRBJ2-7|NA|NA|TRBV7-2
CASSSAYEQYF
TGTGCCAGCAGCTCCGCCTACGAGCAGTACTTC
>TRBJ2-3|NA|NA|TRBV4-2
CASSQRGRFTDTQYF
TGTGCCAGCAGCCAAAGGGGAAGATTCACAGATACGCAGTATTTT
>TRBJ2-6|NA|NA|TRBV6-5
CASSYEPGVGANVLTF
TGTGCCAGCAGTTACGAACCGGGGGTAGGGGCCAACGTCCTGACTTTC
>TRBJ2-4|NA|NA|TRBV21-1
CASSSRREVRNIQYF
TGTGCCAGCAGCTCCCGGCGGGAGGTCAGAAACATTCAGTACTTC
>TRBJ2-3|TRBD2|NA|TRBV30
CAWETGGGTDTQYF
TGTGCCTGGGAAACTGGGGGGGGCACAGATACGCAGTATTTT
>TRBJ2-2|NA|few|TRBV9
CASSGGALGLGELFF
TGTGCCAGCAGTGGGGGGGCCCTCGGGTTGGGGGAGCTGTTTTTT
>TRBJ2-1|TRBD2|NA|TRBV5-6
CASSLGTSGSPTYNEQFF
TGTGCCAGCAGCTTGGGGACTAGCGGGAGCCCCACCTACAATGAGCAGTTCTTC
>TRBJ1-1|NA|once|TRBV5-1
CASSLGWGLAEAFF
TGCGCCAGCAGCTTGGGTTGGGGGCTGGCTGAAGCTTTCTTT
>TRBJ2-1|TRBD2|NA|TRBV4-3
CASSQGRGGREQFF
TGCGCCAGCAGCCAAGGGCGGGGGGGCCGTGAGCAGTTCTTC
>TRBJ1-5|TRBD1|NA|TRBV10-2
CASGATGVSQPQHF
TGCGCCAGCGGAGCTACAGGGGTAAGCCAGCCCCAGCATTTT
>TRBJ1-1|TRBD1|NA|TRBV27
CASSLITGTGMNTEAFF
TGTGCCAGCAGTTTAATAACCGGGACAGGCATGAACACTGAAGCTTTCTTT
>TRBJ2-1|TRBD2|once|TRBV5-4
CASSSGASGISYNEQFF
TGTGCCAGCAGCTCGGGAGCTAGCGGGATTTCCTACAATGAGCAGTTCTTC
>TRBJ1-3|TRBD1|NA|TRBV28
CASSLGTGVLSGNTIYF
TGTGCCAGCAGTTTGGGGACAGGGGTCCTCTCTGGAAACACCATATATTTT
>TRBJ2-3|TRBD1|NA|TRBV12-5
CASGLGSRGSTDTQYF
TGTGCTAGTGGTTTGGGTTCCAGGGGGAGCACAGATACGCAGTATTTT
>TRBJ1-1|NA|NA|TRBV9
CASSVGDPGSWGTEAFF
TGTGCCAGCAGCGTAGGGGATCCGGGGTCATGGGGCACTGAAGCTTTCTTT
>TRBJ1-1|NA|NA|TRBV6-5
CASSYRGGEAFF
TGTGCCAGCAGTTACCGTGGCGGCGAAGCTTTCTTT
>TRBJ1-5|NA|NA|TRBV18
CASSDSEGNQPQHF
TGTGCCAGCTCAGACTCGGAGGGCAATCAGCCCCAGCATTTT
>TRBJ2-5|NA|NA|TRBV5-1
CASSFSPQEPQYF
TGCGCCAGCAGCTTTTCCCCACAGGAACCCCAGTACTTC
>TRBJ2-7|NA|NA|TRBV7-2
CASSLAERNEQYF
TGTGCCAGCAGCTTAGCGGAGAGGAACGAGCAGTACTTC
>TRBJ1-5|TRBD1|NA|TRBV28
CASGQTRTGGGQPQHF
TGTGCCAGCGGACAGACCAGGACAGGGGGCGGACAGCCCCAGCATTTT
>TRBJ1-2|NA|NA|TRBV6-6
CASRPPDSRFGYTF
TGTGCCAGCAGACCCCCGGACAGTAGGTTTGGCTACACCTTC
>TRBJ2-5|NA|NA|TRBV11-2
CASSPASNRDSQETQYF
TGTGCCAGCAGCCCCGCATCCAACCGGGACTCCCAAGAGACCCAGTACTTC